The next 25 T cell receptor beta chains were all read from a single sample in a study of metastatic and nonmetastatic thyroid tumors. All patients reached thyroid surgery having received no treatment beforehand. TCRdb re-clonotyped the PCR reads through MiXCR. The data contain some 39,000 clones, 16% of them singletons. Sequenced material: blood. The receptors were sampled from a female donor with papillary thyroid cancer or a benign thyroid nodule (not recorded which). Some clones in this sample may be carry-over from other donors' samples.

Details on this clone: A much larger clonotype is one base distant, so this may be a read error. The sample holds other DNA sequences that translate to the same CDR3. V is TRBV30 and J is TRBJ2-1; D assignment may be TRBD1 or TRBD2 (6 bases each). The CDR3 covers 14 residues. Germline-derived CDR1 and CDR2 are GTSNPN and SVGIG (reference sequence). The CDR3 region is CAWSGGQAHNEQFF. For the CDR3, the DNA is TGCGCCTGGAGTGGGGGGCAGGCCCACAATGAGCAGTTCTTC.

This clone was found many times. V usage is TRBV3-1 and J usage is TRBJ1-1, with 7 bases that match TRBD1. Germline lookup yields CDR1 LGHDT and CDR2 YNNKEL (reference sequence). The V gene end was trimmed by 4 bases and the J gene end by 4 bases; junction bases not matched to a gene: 3. The CDR3 sequence is 13 residues long. The CDR3 protein is CASSRTGGTEAFF. Written as DNA, the CDR3 is TGTGCCAGCAGCCGGACAGGAGGCACTGAAGCTTTCTTT.

At least ten counts were recorded for this clone. This chain joins TRBV5-1 and TRBJ2-7; 8 nucleotides align to TRBD2. This CDR3 contains 14 residues. Germline V gene lookup returns CDR1 SGHRS and CDR2 YFSETQ. V was pared by 6 bases and J by 4 bases, with 9 bases of the junction left unmatched. CDR3: CASTPGAGEYEQYF. The CDR3 nucleotides are TGCGCCAGCACCCCAGGAGCGGGAGAATACGAGCAGTACTTC.

The V call is TRBV12-3 or TRBV12-4, the J call TRBJ2-1, with 10 bases lining up with TRBD2. Trimming removed 1 base from V and 9 bases from J; junction bases left unmatched: 0. This CDR3 spans 13 amino acids. This CDR3 is CASSLVAGGEQFF. In DNA form, the CDR3 reads TGTGCCAGCAGTTTAGTAGCGGGGGGTGAGCAGTTCTTC.

Details on this clone: This sequence may be a read error, since a much larger clone differs from it by one base. The V and J genes are TRBV12-5 and TRBJ1-1; D is perhaps TRBD1 (5 bases). This CDR3 is 13 amino acids long. Trimming pared 2 bases from V and 5 bases from J, leaving 9 bases between. CDR1 and CDR2 from the germline V gene are LGHNT and FRNRAP. CDR3: CASGLLGATEAFF. In nucleotides, the CDR3 is TGTGCTAGTGGTTTGTTAGGGGCAACTGAAGCTTTCTTT.

The table lists this clone with many counts. This chain joins TRBV4-1 and TRBJ2-1, with D tentatively TRBD1 or TRBD2 (5 bases each). V lost 1 base and J lost 4, with 11 bases in between. The germline gives CDR1 MGHRA, CDR2 YSYEKL. This CDR3 is built from 15 residues. The CDR3 sequence: CASSQGGWKYNEQFF. CDR3 bases: TGCGCCAGCAGCCAAGGGGGGTGGAAATACAATGAGCAGTTCTTC.

This clone came up many times. Given a much more abundant clone one base away, this may be a read error. The CDR3 DNA sequence: TGTGCCATCGGTGAGGCCTCTGGAAACACCATATATTTT. It is translated as CAIGEASGNTIYF. J is TRBJ1-3 and V is TRBV10-3; D not resolved. This CDR3 region has 13 residues. Per germline, CDR1 ENHRY and CDR2 SYGVKD.

This clone was detected only once. This may stem from a read error, because a much larger clone lies one nucleotide away. The same CDR3 also results from other DNA sequences found in this sample. V is TRBV5-5 and J is TRBJ1-1, with D possibly TRBD1 on 6 matching bases. Germline assignment: CDR1 SGHKS and CDR2 YYEKEE (reference sequence). Trimming took off 5 bases at V and 5 bases at J, with 22 bases between the two ends. The CDR3 spans 16 residues. CDR3 DNA: TGTGCCAGCAGTTATACAGGGCCAGAGCGGGGGACTGAAGCTTTCTTT. It codes for CASSYTGPERGTEAFF.

As for this clone: A much bigger clone sits one base away, suggesting this may be a read error. It is likely a read error, because the conserved phenylalanine at the end of the CDR3 is missing. V usage is TRBV12-3 or TRBV12-4 and J usage is TRBJ1-1, with 8 bases lining up with TRBD1. The J segment lost 3 bases and the V segment lost 8 bases, leaving 5 bases of the junction unmatched. The CDR3 covers 13 residues. Here the CDR3 reads CASRDRLYTEAFL. The CDR3 nucleotides read TGTGCCAGCCGGGACAGGTTGTACACTGAAGCTTTCCTT.

This clone was counted at least ten times. The chain recombines TRBV5-1 with TRBJ1-2, with D maybe TRBD1 (5 bases). V shed 4 bases and J shed 4 bases, with 11 bases lying between them. In germline, CDR1 is SGHRS, CDR2 YFSETQ. The CDR3 consists of 13 residues. Written as DNA, the CDR3 is TGCGCCAGCAGCACGACAGAGTTCTATGGCTACACCTTC. Protein: CASSTTEFYGYTF.

V and J are TRBV6-1 and TRBJ2-1, with a tentative D call TRBD1 (8 bases). Germline loops: CDR1 MNHNS, CDR2 SASEGT. CDR3 length: 18 amino acids. Trimming cost V 3 bases and J 9 bases, with 27 bases left between them. The CDR3 DNA sequence: TGTGCCAGCAGTGAGGCCACAGGGGGAGGGTTTTTTATCGGTGAGCAGTTCTTC. Its translation: CASSEATGGGFFIGEQFF.

This clone came up many times. CDR3 coding DNA: TGTGCCAGCAGCTTAGTTAGCGGGAGGAGGGAAGAGACCCAGTACTTC. Amino acids: CASSLVSGRREETQYF. V is TRBV7-8 and J is TRBJ2-5; 10 bases line up with TRBD2. Losses at the gene ends were 1 base for V and 3 bases for J; bases not matched to a gene: 5. From germline, CDR1 is SGHVS and CDR2 FQNEAQ. The CDR3 is 16 amino acids.

The V gene is TRBV2, the J gene TRBJ2-1, with unresolved D. Trimming cost V 6 bases and J 6 bases, with 6 bases left between them. Germline V lookup: CDR1 SNHLY, CDR2 FYNNEI. CDR3 length equals 11 residues. CDR3 in amino acids: CASSFLNEQFF. The CDR3 DNA reads TGTGCCAGCAGCTTCCTCAATGAGCAGTTCTTC.

This clone was seen many times. The chain uses TRBV28 and TRBJ2-3; D perhaps matches TRBD2 (7 bases). Germline values: CDR1 MDHEN, CDR2 SYDVKM. V lost 5 bases, J lost 0 bases, and 21 bases lay in between. CDR3 length equals 18 residues. CDR3 DNA: TGTGCCAGCAGTCCAGCGGGACAATTCCTGTCTAGCACAGATACGCAGTATTTT. This sequence encodes CASSPAGQFLSSTDTQYF.

This clone was counted a few times. This likely comes from a read error, as the CDR3 has no conserved phenylalanine or tryptophan at its end. The V and J genes are TRBV27 and TRBJ1-2; 7 bases line up with TRBD1. The germline gives CDR1 MNHEY, CDR2 SMNVEV (reference sequence). The CDR3 runs 12 residues. V was clipped by 6 bases and J by 10 bases; unmatched bases: 8. The CDR3 is CASRRQGQVYTI. CDR3 nucleotide sequence: TGTGCCAGCAGACGACAGGGTCAGGTCTACACCATC.

In regard to this clone: Given a much more abundant clone one base away, this may be a read error. Lacking the conserved final phenylalanine or tryptophan, this CDR3 likely reflects a read error. The gene calls are TRBV2 and TRBJ1-1; D not resolved. The CDR3 has 13 residues. The germline CDR1 and CDR2 sequences are SNHLY and FYNNEI. The V end lost 7 bases, the J end lost 1 base, and 10 bases lay between the germline ends. CDR3 loop: CASTLERNTEAFL. The CDR3 coding sequence is TGTGCCAGCACCTTGGAAAGGAACACTGAAGCTTTCCTT.

This chain uses TRBV18 with TRBJ2-5, with D unclear. The CDR3 runs 13 residues. Trimming took off 5 bases at V and 13 bases at J, with 20 bases between the two ends. Germline-derived CDR1 and CDR2 are KGHSH and LQKENI. In nucleotides, the CDR3 is TGTGCCAGCTCATCTCGGGCTCAAGAGACTCGGTACTTC. Protein: CASSSRAQETRYF.

This clone was observed a few times. With a much larger clone just one base away, this may be a read error. This CDR3 fails to terminate in the conserved phenylalanine or tryptophan, so it likely reflects a read error. Because the CDR3's place on the DNA is in doubt, the DNA is left out and the CDR3 is given as listed by TCRdb. This chain links TRBV6-4 with TRBJ1-2; the table gives TRBD1 as D, unverified against the DNA. The CDR3 is 12 amino acids in total, end residues counted. The V gene's germline CDR1 is MRHNA and CDR2 SNTAGT. The CDR3 loop is CASSYEGRGYAL.

This clone was seen repeatedly, ten times or more. Other DNA sequences from this sample encode an identical CDR3 as well. V and J are TRBV7-6 and TRBJ2-3, with D possibly TRBD2 on 5 matching bases. Germline lookup yields CDR1 SGHVS and CDR2 FNYEAQ. V shed 3 bases and J shed 6 bases, with 13 bases lying between them. The CDR3 spans 14 residues. DNA for the CDR3: TGTGCCAGCAGCTTCCAGGCGGGTACGGATACGCAGTATTTT. Translated: CASSFQAGTDTQYF.

This clone was detected ten times or more. The V call is TRBV7-2, the J call TRBJ2-7; TRBD2 matches at 8 bases. The J segment lost 5 bases and the V segment lost 3 bases, leaving 3 bases of the junction unmatched. The CDR3 contains 13 residues. Germline V CDR1 and CDR2: SGHTA, FQGNSA. CDR3 amino acids: CASSLSGRDEQYF. The CDR3 DNA is TGTGCCAGCAGCTTGAGCGGGAGAGACGAGCAGTACTTC.

The chain carries TRBV28 and TRBJ2-3; 12 bases map to TRBD2. CDR1 is MDHEN, CDR2 SYDVKM, per germline. This CDR3 contains 20 residues. J gave up 2 bases and V 2 bases, and 14 bases lay outside the gene matches. CDR3 nucleotides: TGTGCCAGCAGTTTAGAATGGCTAGCGGGAGGGACAGGGGACACAGATACGCAGTATTTT. The encoded protein is CASSLEWLAGGTGDTDTQYF.

In its sample, this clone was seen many times. The rearrangement links TRBV7-3 to TRBJ1-4; the D gene is possibly TRBD1 (6 bases). V lost 1 base, J lost 9 bases, and 15 bases lay in between. The CDR3 is made up of 15 amino acids. CDR1 and CDR2 from the germline V gene are SGHTA and FQGTGA. CDR3 in amino acids: CASSLISGEGQKLFF. CDR3 nucleotide sequence: TGTGCCAGCAGCTTAATTTCAGGGGAGGGGCAAAAACTGTTTTTT.

The V gene is TRBV12-5, the J gene TRBJ2-5, with 7 bases that match TRBD1. This CDR3 is built from 18 residues. V shed 1 base and J 1 base; nucleotides not matched to a gene: 12. CDR1 is LGHNT and CDR2 is FRNRAP in the germline V gene. The CDR3 reads CASGLGVLGQWSQETQYF. The DNA for the CDR3 is TGTGCTAGTGGTTTGGGGGTTCTGGGACAGTGGTCCCAAGAGACCCAGTACTTC.

The rearrangement joins TRBV12-3 or TRBV12-4 to TRBJ1-2, with D possibly being TRBD1 (5 bases). The CDR3 covers 14 residues. V was clipped by 5 bases and J by 7 bases, with 17 bases between them. CDR3 amino acids: CASSPLDRFLGYTF. The CDR3 nucleotides are TGTGCCAGCAGTCCACTCGACAGATTTCTTGGCTACACCTTC.

This sequence joins TRBV30 and TRBJ1-1, with D possibly being TRBD1 (5 bases). The V and J ends lost 3 bases and 0 bases respectively, with 8 bases between them. Per germline, CDR1 GTSNPN and CDR2 SVGIG (reference sequence). The CDR3 length is 13 residues. CDR3 sequence: CAWRKQVNTEAFF. CDR3 bases: TGTGCCTGGAGAAAACAGGTGAACACTGAAGCTTTCTTT.